Listed below are T cell receptor beta chains from one sample, sequenced in a study of blood T cell repertoires in COVID-19. Assay used: immunoSEQ multiplex PCR; TCRdb lists only in-frame clones, some missing. The data contain tens of thousands of clones, 81% of them singletons. Sample: peripheral blood. All receptors derive from a man aged 80 or over with active or convalescent COVID-19. Each CDR3 is given with its conserved first and last residue. The order of the fields is clone size, V gene, D gene, J gene, CDR3 protein, CDR3 DNA. The D gene is left open where the match is weak. Clone size, where shown, is once, few, many, or a class for clones that have expanded.

clone_size: .
v_call: TRBV3-1/TRBV3-2
d_call: .
j_call: TRBJ2-5
cdr3_aa: CASSQDPGRLQETQYF
cdr3_nt: TGTGCCAGCAGCCAAGATCCAGGGCGCCTCCAAGAGACCCAGTACTTC

clone_size: .
v_call: TRBV10-3
d_call: .
j_call: TRBJ2-7
cdr3_aa: CAISGAGVKQYF
cdr3_nt: TGTGCCATCAGTGGGGCAGGCGTCAAGCAGTACTTC

clone_size: .
v_call: TRBV28
d_call: TRBD1
j_call: TRBJ1-2
cdr3_aa: CASRETGNNGYTF
cdr3_nt: TGTGCCAGCAGGGAGACAGGGAACAACGGCTACACCTTC

clone_size: .
v_call: TRBV6-5
d_call: .
j_call: TRBJ1-1
cdr3_aa: CASSYGGAETEAFF
cdr3_nt: TGTGCCAGCAGTTACGGGGGGGCGGAAACTGAAGCTTTCTTT

clone_size: few
v_call: TRBV6-5
d_call: .
j_call: TRBJ1-1
cdr3_aa: CASSLQGVTEAFF
cdr3_nt: TGTGCCAGCAGTCTACAGGGTGTCACTGAAGCTTTCTTT

clone_size: .
v_call: TRBV4-1
d_call: TRBD1
j_call: TRBJ2-3
cdr3_aa: CASSPTRQGPISDTQYF
cdr3_nt: TGCGCCAGCAGCCCCACTCGACAGGGACCTATCTCAGATACGCAGTATTTT

clone_size: .
v_call: TRBV5-6
d_call: TRBD1
j_call: TRBJ1-5
cdr3_aa: CASSLQGSGNQPQHF
cdr3_nt: TGTGCCAGCAGTTTACAGGGGAGCGGCAATCAGCCCCAGCATTTT

clone_size: .
v_call: TRBV7-2
d_call: .
j_call: TRBJ1-2
cdr3_aa: CASSPGTSYGYTF
cdr3_nt: TGTGCCAGCAGCCCCGGGACATCCTATGGCTACACCTTC

clone_size: once
v_call: TRBV27
d_call: TRBD1
j_call: TRBJ1-4
cdr3_aa: CASSLSGWTGPEKLFF
cdr3_nt: TGTGCCAGCAGTTTATCAGGGTGGACAGGGCCTGAAAAACTGTTTTTT

clone_size: once
v_call: TRBV2
d_call: .
j_call: TRBJ2-2
cdr3_aa: CASSVRDGAGELFF
cdr3_nt: TGTGCCAGCAGCGTGAGGGATGGCGCCGGGGAGCTGTTTTTT

clone_size: few
v_call: TRBV25-1
d_call: .
j_call: TRBJ2-7
cdr3_aa: CASSGAGDYEQYF
cdr3_nt: TGTGCCAGCAGTGGAGCCGGGGACTACGAGCAGTACTTC

clone_size: .
v_call: TRBV24-1
d_call: TRBD1
j_call: TRBJ1-2
cdr3_aa: CATSDPGTAYGYTF
cdr3_nt: TGTGCCACCAGTGACCCGGGGACAGCTTATGGCTACACCTTC

clone_size: .
v_call: TRBV6-5
d_call: TRBD1
j_call: TRBJ1-5
cdr3_aa: CASSPTRGPQPQHF
cdr3_nt: TGTGCCAGCAGTCCGACCAGGGGGCCTCAGCCCCAGCATTTT

clone_size: once
v_call: TRBV5-5
d_call: .
j_call: TRBJ1-2
cdr3_aa: CASSLSAGANYGYTF
cdr3_nt: TGTGCCAGCAGCTTGTCGGCAGGGGCGAACTATGGCTACACCTTC

clone_size: .
v_call: TRBV28
d_call: TRBD2
j_call: TRBJ2-5
cdr3_aa: CASSPLGRGGPSIQYF
cdr3_nt: TGTGCCAGCAGTCCCCTTGGGCGGGGGGGGCCGTCGATCCAGTACTTC

clone_size: .
v_call: TRBV6-2/TRBV6-3
d_call: .
j_call: TRBJ2-7
cdr3_aa: CASGLAVTAYEQYF
cdr3_nt: TGTGCCAGCGGCCTTGCAGTCACAGCCTACGAGCAGTACTTC

clone_size: once
v_call: TRBV28
d_call: TRBD1
j_call: TRBJ1-5
cdr3_aa: CASSFPITGQGRPAQHF
cdr3_nt: TGTGCCAGCAGTTTTCCCATTACGGGACAGGGACGACCGGCCCAGCATTTT

clone_size: .
v_call: TRBV6-5
d_call: TRBD1
j_call: TRBJ2-7
cdr3_aa: CASSLRTGQNDEQYF
cdr3_nt: TGTGCCAGCAGCTTAAGGACAGGGCAAAATGACGAGCAGTACTTC

clone_size: .
v_call: TRBV5-4
d_call: .
j_call: TRBJ2-3
cdr3_aa: CASSLGPSSTDTQYF
cdr3_nt: TGTGCCAGCAGCTTGGGTCCTTCTAGCACAGATACGCAGTATTTT

clone_size: .
v_call: TRBV5-4
d_call: TRBD2
j_call: TRBJ2-1
cdr3_aa: CASSPRLSGAYNEQFF
cdr3_nt: TGTGCCAGCAGCCCCAGACTGAGCGGGGCCTACAATGAGCAGTTCTTC

clone_size: .
v_call: TRBV18
d_call: .
j_call: TRBJ1-5
cdr3_aa: CASSPFVSGSNQPQHF
cdr3_nt: TGTGCCAGCTCACCATTCGTTTCGGGGTCCAATCAGCCCCAGCATTTT

clone_size: .
v_call: TRBV4-2
d_call: .
j_call: TRBJ2-1
cdr3_aa: CASSQDQHREQFF
cdr3_nt: TGTGCCAGCAGCCAAGATCAACACCGAGAGCAGTTCTTC

clone_size: .
v_call: TRBV5-4
d_call: .
j_call: TRBJ2-3
cdr3_aa: CASSLHGTDTQYF
cdr3_nt: TGTGCCAGCAGCTTGCATGGCACAGATACGCAGTATTTT

clone_size: once
v_call: TRBV10-3
d_call: .
j_call: TRBJ2-3
cdr3_aa: CAISRTEGADTQYF
cdr3_nt: TGTGCCATCAGCCGTACCGAAGGAGCAGATACGCAGTATTTT

clone_size: .
v_call: TRBV2
d_call: .
j_call: TRBJ1-2
cdr3_aa: CASSEIVQFRFNYGYTF
cdr3_nt: TGTGCCAGCAGTGAAATCGTCCAGTTCCGTTTTAACTATGGCTACACCTTC

clone_size: once
v_call: TRBV19
d_call: .
j_call: TRBJ1-2
cdr3_aa: CASRARGDTNYGYTF
cdr3_nt: TGTGCCAGTAGGGCTCGAGGGGACACTAACTATGGCTACACCTTC

clone_size: .
v_call: TRBV29-1
d_call: .
j_call: TRBJ2-3
cdr3_aa: CSTRLGDTQYF
cdr3_nt: TGCAGCACCCGACTAGGAGATACGCAGTATTTT

clone_size: .
v_call: TRBV11-2
d_call: TRBD1
j_call: TRBJ2-7
cdr3_aa: CASSSPGQGYHEQYF
cdr3_nt: TGTGCCAGCAGTTCACCGGGACAGGGGTACCACGAGCAGTACTTC

clone_size: .
v_call: TRBV11-1
d_call: TRBD1
j_call: TRBJ2-7
cdr3_aa: CASSSHGGQGTYEQYF
cdr3_nt: TGTGCCAGCAGCTCGCATGGTGGACAGGGGACCTACGAGCAGTACTTC

clone_size: .
v_call: TRBV7-9
d_call: .
j_call: TRBJ1-2
cdr3_aa: CASSTQTANYGYTF
cdr3_nt: TGTGCCAGCAGCACTCAGACAGCTAACTATGGCTACACCTTC

clone_size: .
v_call: TRBV19
d_call: .
j_call: TRBJ1-5
cdr3_aa: CASSIRGHQPQHF
cdr3_nt: TGTGCCAGTAGTATTCGGGGTCATCAGCCCCAGCATTTT

clone_size: .
v_call: TRBV10-3
d_call: TRBD1
j_call: TRBJ1-4
cdr3_aa: CAISESAQGAREKLFF
cdr3_nt: TGTGCCATCAGTGAGTCGGCACAGGGGGCGCGTGAAAAACTGTTTTTT

clone_size: few
v_call: TRBV15
d_call: .
j_call: TRBJ1-3
cdr3_aa: CATSRDQGNTIYF
cdr3_nt: TGTGCCACCAGCAGAGATCAGGGAAACACCATATATTTT

clone_size: .
v_call: TRBV5-8
d_call: .
j_call: TRBJ1-1
cdr3_aa: CASSLARELDTEAFF
cdr3_nt: TGTGCCAGCAGCTTGGCCAGGGAATTGGACACTGAAGCTTTCTTT

clone_size: .
v_call: TRBV19
d_call: TRBD1
j_call: TRBJ1-5
cdr3_aa: CASTTIGDSINQPQHF
cdr3_nt: TGTGCCAGTACTACGATCGGGGACAGTATCAATCAGCCCCAGCATTTT

clone_size: .
v_call: TRBV11-2
d_call: TRBD2
j_call: TRBJ2-2
cdr3_aa: CASSLDRGAGELFF
cdr3_nt: TGTGCCAGCAGCTTAGATCGGGGGGCCGGGGAGCTGTTTTTT

clone_size: once
v_call: TRBV19
d_call: .
j_call: TRBJ1-1
cdr3_aa: CASRVRGVTEAFF
cdr3_nt: TGTGCCAGTAGGGTTAGGGGCGTCACTGAAGCTTTCTTT